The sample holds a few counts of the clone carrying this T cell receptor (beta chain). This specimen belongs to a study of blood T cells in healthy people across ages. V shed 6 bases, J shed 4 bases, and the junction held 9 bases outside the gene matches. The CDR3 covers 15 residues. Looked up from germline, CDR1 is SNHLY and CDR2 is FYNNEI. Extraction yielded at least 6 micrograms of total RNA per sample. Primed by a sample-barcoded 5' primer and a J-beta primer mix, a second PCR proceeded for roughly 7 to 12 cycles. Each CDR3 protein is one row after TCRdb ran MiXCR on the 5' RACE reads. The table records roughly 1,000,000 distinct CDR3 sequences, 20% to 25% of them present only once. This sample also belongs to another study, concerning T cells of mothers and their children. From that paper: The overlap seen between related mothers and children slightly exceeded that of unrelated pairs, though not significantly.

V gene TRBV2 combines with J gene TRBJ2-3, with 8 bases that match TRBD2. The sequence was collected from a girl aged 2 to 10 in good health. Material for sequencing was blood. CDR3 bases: TGTGCCAGCAGCCTCGAGGGACTAGGAGCAGATACGCAGTATTTT. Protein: CASSLEGLGADTQYF. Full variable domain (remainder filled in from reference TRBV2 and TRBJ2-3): EPEVTQTPSHQVTQMGQEVILRCVPISNHLYFYWYRQILGQKVEFLVSFYNNEISEKSEIFDDQFSVERPDGSNFTLKIRSTKLEDSAMYFCASSLEGLGADTQYFGPGTRLTVL.